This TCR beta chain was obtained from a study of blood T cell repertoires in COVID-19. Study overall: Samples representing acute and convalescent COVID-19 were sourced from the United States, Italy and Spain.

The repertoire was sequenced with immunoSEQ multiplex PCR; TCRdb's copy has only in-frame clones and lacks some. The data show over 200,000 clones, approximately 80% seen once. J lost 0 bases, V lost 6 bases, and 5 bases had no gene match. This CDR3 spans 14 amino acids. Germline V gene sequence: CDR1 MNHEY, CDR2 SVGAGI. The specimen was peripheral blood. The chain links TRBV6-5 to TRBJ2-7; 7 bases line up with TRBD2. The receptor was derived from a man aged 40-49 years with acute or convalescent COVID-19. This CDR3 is CASSPAGSSYEQYF. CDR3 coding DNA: TGTGCCAGCAGCCCAGCGGGAAGCTCCTACGAGCAGTACTTC.